This T cell receptor beta chain derives from a study of CD8 T cells in Susac syndrome. Findings and caveats of the study: In total CD8+ repertoires, around 15 Susac-specific public clones were found, and CD8+ TEMRA repertoires had about 5. Susac CD8+ clonal expansion peaked in TEMRA cells and active patients.

This CDR3 has 16 amino acids. V was pared by 2 bases and J by 0 bases, with 11 bases between. Germline assignment: CDR1 MGHRA and CDR2 YSYEKL. Recently defined diagnostic criteria classed the Susac syndrome patients as definite or probable. With random hexamers, reverse transcription was performed on about 0.5 to 1 ug of RNA. TCRdb reprocessed the immunoSEQ multiplex PCR reads with MiXCR, giving one entry per CDR3 protein. The sample holds more than 95,000 distinct CDR3 sequences, more than 90% seen once. Details on this clonotype: Its antigen is currently unknown.

The V gene is TRBV4-1, the J gene TRBJ1-5, with D unresolved. This sequence was found in a human donor with Susac syndrome. Material: CD8+ T cells from PBMCs. Here the CDR3 reads CASSQQTTDSNQPQHF. In nucleotides, the CDR3 is TGCGCCAGCAGCCAACAGACGACGGATAGCAATCAGCCCCAGCATTTT.